The clone carrying this T cell receptor beta chain was counted many times. Its target is not known. Each CDR3 protein gets one entry after TCRdb re-called the RACE reads with MiXCR. Here the sample spans some 400,000 distinct CDR3 sequences, 4% to 5.5% being singletons. V was cut by 1 base and J by 7 bases, with 10 bases left in between. The CDR3 runs 13 residues. This sample was taken from a study of human T cells and chemical hapten exposure. Notes on the study in general: Controls formed significantly fewer large CDR3 similarity clusters than expanded TCRs did. DPC sensitization left the count of TCRs above 1 in 1000 unchanged.

Time point noted: patch test 1, 2 weeks after DPC sensitization. Stated treatment: therapeutic diphenylcyclopropenone sensitization with weekly scalp DPC. The V call is TRBV12-3 or TRBV12-4, the J call TRBJ1-1, with D uncertain. This material consisted of whole blood, taken in connection with sensitization to the hapten diphenylcyclopropenone (DPC). The clonotype originates from a woman between 50 and 59 years old with alopecia areata. Some clones in this sample may be carry-over from other donors' samples. CDR3 in amino acids: CASSLDGGLEAFF. DNA of the CDR3: TGTGCCAGCAGTTTAGATGGCGGACTTGAAGCTTTCTTT.